Presented here are 31 T cell receptor beta chains from one specimen sequenced in a study of blood T cell repertoires in COVID-19. TCRdb keeps only in-frame clones here, not all; method: immunoSEQ multiplex PCR. The data show about 130,000 clones, around nine tenths seen once. Sequencing input: PBMCs or T cells enriched from blood (not recorded which). The receptors were gathered from a woman aged 50 to 65 who had recovered from COVID-19.

The rearrangement uses TRBV18 and TRBJ2-3; a weak D match, TRBD2 (6 bases). Germline CDR1 KGHSH, CDR2 LQKENI. This CDR3 spans 15 amino acids. The V gene lost 4 bases and the J gene lost 3 bases, with 14 bases spanning the gap. Here the CDR3 reads CASSQRREATDTQYF. CDR3 DNA sequence: TGTGCCAGCTCACAACGCAGGGAGGCAACAGATACGCAGTATTTT.

This clone was detected once. The V and J genes are TRBV19 and TRBJ1-5; TRBD1 agrees at 8 bases. Germline values: CDR1 LNHDA, CDR2 SQIVND (reference sequence). CDR3 length: 15 amino acids. Trimming removed 5 bases from V and 6 bases from J; junction bases left unmatched: 9. The CDR3 coding sequence is TGTGCCAGTAGTCCTCTGGACAGGGAAAGTCAGCCCCAGCATTTT. This encodes CASSPLDRESQPQHF.

The gene calls are TRBV6-2 or TRBV6-3 and TRBJ1-2; 9 bases are a match to TRBD1. CDR1 MNHEY and CDR2 SVGEGT come from the germline V gene. CDR3 length: 14 residues. J gave up 8 bases and V 5 bases, and 9 bases lay outside the gene matches. CDR3 nucleotide sequence: TGTGCCAGCAGTCTCCGGGACAGGGTGTTCGGCTACACCTTC. Protein: CASSLRDRVFGYTF.

This chain uses TRBV3-1 (or the pseudogene TRBV3-2) with TRBJ2-5, with 9 bases fitting TRBD2. Germline V CDR1 and CDR2: LGHDT, YNNKEL (reference sequence). The CDR3 totals 16 residues. The V segment lost 1 base and the J segment 5 bases; nucleotides outside the gene matches: 8. CDR3 sequence (DNA): TGTGCCAGCAGCCAAGGCCCGCTAGCGGGGACTGAGACCCAGTACTTC. Its translation: CASSQGPLAGTETQYF.

This chain joins TRBV5-1 and TRBJ2-1, with 9 nucleotides matching TRBD2. V shed 0 bases and J 8 bases; nucleotides not matched to a gene: 9. The CDR3 extends over 16 amino acids. The germline gives CDR1 SGHRS, CDR2 YFSETQ. CDR3: CASSLEGTSRVHEQFF. The CDR3 DNA follows: TGCGCCAGCAGCTTGGAGGGGACTAGCAGGGTCCATGAGCAGTTCTTC.

V is TRBV7-2 and J is TRBJ2-1; D unresolved. The CDR3 loop spans 15 amino acids. Per germline, CDR1 SGHTA and CDR2 FQGNSA. V was trimmed by 3 bases and J by 1 base, leaving 10 bases between them. CDR3: CASSFEAVSYNEQFF. The CDR3 DNA sequence: TGTGCCAGCAGCTTTGAAGCCGTTTCCTACAATGAGCAGTTCTTC.

This clone was picked up a small number of times. The chain combines TRBV19 with TRBJ1-1; possibly TRBD1 for D (5 bases). Germline CDR1 LNHDA, CDR2 SQIVND (reference sequence). V was cut by 4 bases and J by 5 bases, with 11 bases left in between. The CDR3 is 13 residues long. This CDR3 is CASSTQGGTEAFF. As DNA, the CDR3 is TGTGCCAGTAGTACCCAGGGAGGGACTGAAGCTTTCTTT.

CDR3 bases: TGTGCCAGCAGCTTAGCGGGACAGGGGGCGTATGGCTACACCTTC. Protein product: CASSLAGQGAYGYTF. J is TRBJ1-2 and V is TRBV7-9; 12 nucleotides match TRBD1. The germline V gene encodes CDR1 SEHNR and CDR2 FQNEAQ (reference sequence). Trimming removed 0 bases from V and 5 bases from J; junction bases left unmatched: 1. The CDR3 is made up of 15 amino acids.

The chain recombines TRBV6-2 or TRBV6-3 with TRBJ2-2; D unresolved. The CDR3 length is 15 residues. Germline V gene data show CDR1 as MNHEY and CDR2 as SVGEGT. The germline V and J ends were trimmed by 2 bases and 0 bases, with 7 bases remaining between them. CDR3 sequence: CASSYRSSNTGELFF. The CDR3 DNA reads as TGTGCCAGCAGTTACCGGAGCTCGAACACCGGGGAGCTGTTTTTT.

The chain joins TRBV19 to TRBJ1-4, with D hard to call. The germline V gene encodes CDR1 LNHDA and CDR2 SQIVND (reference sequence). The CDR3 is 13 amino acids. The ends were cut back, 0 bases at V and 15 bases at J, with 14 bases in the middle. CDR3 sequence: CASSIEGGKPVFF. The CDR3 region has the DNA TGTGCCAGTAGTATAGAAGGCGGGAAGCCGGTGTTTTTT.

The gene calls are TRBV4-1 and TRBJ2-5, with a weak D call TRBD2 (5 bases). There are 17 residues in the CDR3. The V end lost 3 bases, the J end lost 5 bases, and 22 bases lay between the germline ends. Germline values: CDR1 MGHRA, CDR2 YSYEKL. CDR3 sequence: CASSQADRTGDWETQYF. The CDR3 DNA sequence: TGCGCCAGCAGCCAGGCCGATCGGACCGGGGATTGGGAGACCCAGTACTTC.

The chain combines TRBV11-3 with TRBJ2-7; TRBD2 might be the D (6 bases). The V gene's germline CDR1 is SGHNT and CDR2 YENEEA. The CDR3 spans 14 residues. Trimming shortened V by 3 bases and J by 4 bases, and 13 bases separated the two germline ends. The CDR3 DNA sequence: TGTGCCAGCAGCTTGCGGGGAAGGAAGTACGAGCAGTACTTC. Encoded protein: CASSLRGRKYEQYF. Looking up the rest from reference TRBV11-3 and TRBJ2-7 gives the full variable domain: EAGVVQSPRYKIIEKKQPVAFWCNPISGHNTLYWYLQNLGQGPELLIRYENEEAVDDSQLPKDRFSAERLKGVDSTLKIQPAELGDSAVYLCASSLRGRKYEQYFGPGTRLTVT.

J is TRBJ1-2 and V is TRBV5-5; TRBD1 matches at 7 bases. The CDR3 is 13 amino acids. V lost 4 bases to trimming and J lost 3 bases; unmatched junction nucleotides: 3. Germline V gene sequence: CDR1 SGHKS, CDR2 YYEKEE (reference sequence). Written as DNA, the CDR3 is TGTGCCAGCAGCGGGACAGAAGACTATGGCTACACCTTC. Encoded protein: CASSGTEDYGYTF.

This chain links TRBV6-5 with TRBJ2-7, with a possible D match to TRBD1 (6 bases). The V end was cut by 8 bases, the J end by 2 bases, with 16 bases between. Germline V gene data show CDR1 as MNHEY and CDR2 as SVGAGI. This CDR3 has 14 amino acids. The CDR3 sequence: CASSLQGPPYEQYF. The CDR3 DNA follows: TGTGCCAGCTCCCTACAGGGCCCCCCCTACGAGCAGTACTTC.

The CDR3: CASSRGQATNEKLFF. The CDR3 DNA follows: TGTGCCAGCAGTAGAGGACAGGCAACTAATGAAAAACTGTTTTTT. The chain combines TRBV28 with TRBJ1-4; TRBD1 matches 7 bases. Germline CDR1 MDHEN, CDR2 SYDVKM. The CDR3 sequence is 15 residues long. V lost 5 bases and J lost 0; bases outside the gene matches: 3.

V and J are TRBV7-2 and TRBJ2-7; 7 nucleotides match TRBD2. Germline V gives CDR1 SGHTA, CDR2 FQGNSA. J gave up 0 bases and V 2 bases, and 1 base lay outside the gene matches. The CDR3 loop spans 14 amino acids. CDR3 residues: CASSLTGGSYEQYF. CDR3 nucleotide sequence: TGTGCCAGCAGCTTAACGGGGGGCTCCTACGAGCAGTACTTC.

The rearrangement uses TRBV7-2 and TRBJ1-5; 11 nucleotides line up with TRBD1. The CDR3 contains 14 residues. Trimming cost V 4 bases and J 9 bases; bases outside gene matches: 5. Germline values: CDR1 SGHTA, CDR2 FQGNSA. The CDR3, as DNA: TGTGCCAGCAGCTCGGACAGGGGGCGTCCGCCCCAGCATTTT. This codes for CASSSDRGRPPQHF.

V and J are TRBV6-5 and TRBJ2-5, with 8 bases fitting TRBD2. Trimming took 0 bases from V and 5 from J; bases not matched to a gene: 5. Germline values: CDR1 MNHEY, CDR2 SVGAGI. This CDR3 has 15 amino acids. CDR3 sequence reads: CASSYSSGGHETQYF. The CDR3, as DNA: TGTGCCAGCAGTTACTCTTCGGGGGGGCATGAGACCCAGTACTTC.

This chain joins TRBV5-4 and TRBJ1-6; 9 bases are a match to TRBD1. The CDR3 extends over 14 amino acids. The V and J ends lost 4 bases and 11 bases, in that order; junction bases with no gene match: 7. From germline, CDR1 is SGHNT and CDR2 YYREEE (reference sequence). CDR3 sequence: CASSGGTGFPPLHF. In nucleotides, the CDR3 is TGTGCCAGCAGCGGCGGGACAGGGTTCCCACCCCTCCACTTT.

V is TRBV19 and J is TRBJ2-2, with TRBD2 matching 8 bases. Germline values: CDR1 LNHDA, CDR2 SQIVND (reference sequence). The V segment lost 5 bases and the J segment 1 base; nucleotides outside the gene matches: 6. This CDR3 spans 16 amino acids. Here the CDR3 reads CASSGFLAGNTGELFF. The CDR3 region has the DNA TGTGCCAGTAGTGGGTTCCTAGCGGGGAACACCGGGGAGCTGTTTTTT.

This chain uses TRBV5-1 with TRBJ1-6; no firm D call. The CDR3 runs to 14 residues. V lost 0 bases, J lost 3 bases, and 4 bases lay in between. Germline CDR1 reads SGHRS; CDR2 reads YFSETQ. This CDR3 is CASSLDGYNSPLHF. The CDR3 coding sequence is TGCGCCAGCAGCTTGGACGGCTATAATTCACCCCTCCACTTT.

V usage is TRBV3-1 (or the pseudogene TRBV3-2) and J usage is TRBJ1-5, with 8 bases identical to TRBD1. CDR1 is LGHDT and CDR2 is YNNKEL in the germline V gene (reference sequence). This CDR3 region has 16 residues. With V trimmed by 0 bases and J by 4 bases, 5 bases remained unmatched. DNA for the CDR3: TGTGCCAGCAGCCAAGACGGTGGGACAGGTAATCAGCCCCAGCATTTT. Its translation is CASSQDGGTGNQPQHF.

This clone has a handful of counts. V and J are TRBV15 and TRBJ1-5; D is undetermined. This CDR3 has 13 amino acids. CDR1 LNHNV and CDR2 YYDKDF come from the germline V gene (reference sequence). The V and J ends lost 0 bases and 5 bases respectively, with 5 bases between them. The CDR3 is CATSRDPYQPQHF. The CDR3 region has the DNA TGTGCCACCAGCAGAGATCCCTATCAGCCCCAGCATTTT.

This clone was picked up one time. CDR3 in DNA: TGTGCCAGTAGTATGGGTACGCAGAGGGGGCGAAGGGAGACCCAGTACTTC. Protein product: CASSMGTQRGRRETQYF. The genes are TRBV19 and TRBJ2-5; TRBD1 aligns across 7 bases. Trimming cost V 3 bases and J 5 bases; bases outside gene matches: 15. Germline V gene data show CDR1 as LNHDA and CDR2 as SQIVND (reference sequence). This CDR3 comprises 17 residues.

This clone was observed a few times. This chain's CDR3 is CASNPNLASTGELFF. The CDR3 nucleotides are TGTGCCAGCAACCCAAATCTAGCCAGTACCGGGGAGCTGTTTTTT. The V and J genes are TRBV2 and TRBJ2-2; TRBD2 is a possible D gene (5 bases). CDR1 SNHLY and CDR2 FYNNEI come from the germline V gene. Deletions cut 7 bases from V and 5 bases from J, with 17 bases between. There are 15 residues in the CDR3.

The chain employs TRBV4-3 and TRBJ1-1, with D tentatively TRBD1 (5 bases). Trimming shortened V by 0 bases and J by 4 bases, and 12 bases separated the two germline ends. The CDR3 has 15 residues. The V gene's germline CDR1 is LGHNA and CDR2 YSLEER. In DNA, the CDR3 is TGCGCCAGCAGCCAAGATCTGGGGCCGTCCACTGAAGCTTTCTTT. Amino acid sequence: CASSQDLGPSTEAFF.

The rearrangement links TRBV2 to TRBJ2-7; TRBD1 matches 7 bases. The ends lost 3 bases at V and 1 base at J; junction bases unmatched: 0. CDR3 length: 13 residues. Germline V gene sequence: CDR1 SNHLY, CDR2 FYNNEI. CDR3 sequence reads: CASSDRGSYEQYF. The CDR3 nucleotides are TGTGCCAGCAGTGACAGGGGGTCCTACGAGCAGTACTTC.

The chain employs TRBV7-2 and TRBJ1-4; D is uncertain. The CDR3 extends over 15 amino acids. V lost 1 base to trimming and J lost 7 bases, with 13 bases between them. Germline V gene data show CDR1 as SGHTA and CDR2 as FQGNSA. The CDR3 is CASSLGLGSGEKLFF. In DNA, the CDR3 is TGTGCCAGCAGCTTAGGGCTCGGGTCGGGTGAAAAACTGTTTTTT. Complete variable domain (other parts from reference TRBV7-2 and TRBJ1-4): GAGVSQSPSNKVTEKGKDVELRCDPISGHTALYWYRQSLGQGLEFLIYFQGNSAPDKSGLPSDRFSAERTGGSVSTLTIQRTQQEDSAVYLCASSLGLGSGEKLFFGSGTQLSVL.

This sequence joins TRBV28 and TRBJ2-5; 11 nucleotides agree with TRBD2. V was pared by 5 bases and J by 1 base, with 9 bases of the junction left unmatched. This CDR3 has 17 residues. From germline, CDR1 is MDHEN and CDR2 SYDVKM. CDR3 DNA: TGTGCCAGCAGTCCCGTTACTAGCGGGGGTAGCCAAGAGACCCAGTACTTC. Protein sequence: CASSPVTSGGSQETQYF.

The chain is built from TRBV7-9 and TRBJ2-5; D is possibly TRBD2 (6 bases). Between the trimmed V and J ends, which lost 5 bases and 1 base, there was a span of 11 bases. Germline values: CDR1 SEHNR, CDR2 FQNEAQ (reference sequence). The CDR3 runs to 14 residues. The CDR3 reads CASSDRDFQETQYF. CDR3 DNA: TGTGCCAGCAGCGACCGGGACTTCCAAGAGACCCAGTACTTC.

The chain carries TRBV2 and TRBJ2-7; D possibly corresponds to TRBD2 (6 bases). Germline CDR1 and CDR2: SNHLY and FYNNEI. V gave up 4 bases and J gave up 3 bases, with 19 bases separating them. The CDR3 totals 16 residues. For the CDR3, the DNA is TGTGCCAGCAGTGGGAGTGTGACGGGGGACCTCTACGAGCAGTACTTC. The encoded protein is CASSGSVTGDLYEQYF. Supplemented by reference TRBV2 and TRBJ2-7, the full variable domain reads EPEVTQTPSHQVTQMGQEVILRCVPISNHLYFYWYRQILGQKVEFLVSFYNNEISEKSEIFDDQFSVERPDGSNFTLKIRSTKLEDSAMYFCASSGSVTGDLYEQYFGPGTRLTVT.